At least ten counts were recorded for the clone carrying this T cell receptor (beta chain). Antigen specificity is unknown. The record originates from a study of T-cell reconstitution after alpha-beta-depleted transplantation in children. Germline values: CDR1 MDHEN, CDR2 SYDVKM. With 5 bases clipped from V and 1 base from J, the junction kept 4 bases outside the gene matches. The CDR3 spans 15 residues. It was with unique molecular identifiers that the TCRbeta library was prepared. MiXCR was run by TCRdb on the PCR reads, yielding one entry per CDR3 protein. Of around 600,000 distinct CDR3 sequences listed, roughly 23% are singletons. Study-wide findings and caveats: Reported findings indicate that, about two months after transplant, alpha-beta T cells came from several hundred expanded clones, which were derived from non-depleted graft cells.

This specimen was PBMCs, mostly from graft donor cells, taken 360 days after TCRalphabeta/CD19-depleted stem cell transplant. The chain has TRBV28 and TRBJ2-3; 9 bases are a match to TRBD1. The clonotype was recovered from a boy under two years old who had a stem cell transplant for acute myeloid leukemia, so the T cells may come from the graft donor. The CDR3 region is CASSTRTGGTDTQYF. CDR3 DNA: TGTGCCAGCAGTACCCGGACAGGGGGCACAGATACGCAGTATTTT.